The clone carrying this T cell receptor (beta chain) came up once. The target antigen is unknown. This specimen comes from a study of CD8+ T cells in alopecia areata. Study-level information: Twice daily, treated patients received 5 to 10 mg of oral tofacitinib. Findings and caveats of the study: TCR sharing was clearer in mice than between patients, perhaps partly owing to patient HLA diversity. In scalp and blood during tofacitinib, many expanded lesional clones persisted. Lesional scalp exceeded normal scalp in clonality, especially in alopecia totalis/universalis.

It was cDNA, reverse transcribed from extracted RNA, that served as the sequencing template. The protocol was immunoSEQ multiplex PCR, while the TCRdb copy is restricted to in-frame clones and leaves out a portion. Among approximately 100,000 clones, about three fifths were seen once, and the ten largest hold around 15%. The treatment denotes: oral pan-JAK inhibitor, 5-10 mg twice daily. Sequencing used CD8+ T cells sorted from blood, obtained at approximately week 55, from a patient treated with tofacitinib. The source is a human donor with alopecia areata.

For the CDR3, the DNA is TGTGCCTCCTCGACTAGCGGGGGGTTTAGCGAGCAGTACTTC. Its protein is CASSTSGGFSEQYF. This chain connects TRBV6-5 to TRBJ2-7, with 13 bases aligning to TRBD2. The trim removed 11 bases at V and 6 bases at J, leaving 10 bases unmatched. Germline lookup yields CDR1 MNHEY and CDR2 SVGAGI. The CDR3 has 14 residues.